The source of this T cell receptor (beta chain) is a study of memory CD4+ T cells and cytomegalovirus serostatus. Study summary: Donors were healthy Belgian adults, under ten CMV seropositive and 24 seronegative. Study-level results: The CMV-associated TCR signature appears largely within the CD4+ memory repertoire. Of approximately 160 reported CMV TCRbeta sequences, just over 65 were found in memory CD4+ repertoires.

The CDR3 totals 14 residues. CDR1 MNHNS and CDR2 SASEGT come from the germline V gene. Trimming took 8 bases from V and 0 from J, leaving 10 bases between them. The sort gate was single viable CD3+CD4+CD8-CD45RO+ cells for memory CD4+ T cells. After thawing, CD4+ T cells were positively selected. Measured with immunoSEQ multiplex PCR; TCRdb has only the in-frame clones, and not every one. The profile covers about 82,000 clones, with 65% to 85% appearing a single time and nearly 0.8% taken by the ten largest. The table lists this clone with a few counts. No antigen is known for it. The chain combines TRBV6-1 with TRBJ2-2, with TRBD1 as a possible D gene (6 bases). Source material: memory CD4+ T cells from blood. The TCR was taken from an adult in good health and CMV-seronegative. This chain's CDR3 is CASLDRANTGELFF. CDR3 nucleotide sequence: TGTGCCAGCCTGGACAGAGCGAACACCGGGGAGCTGTTTTTT.